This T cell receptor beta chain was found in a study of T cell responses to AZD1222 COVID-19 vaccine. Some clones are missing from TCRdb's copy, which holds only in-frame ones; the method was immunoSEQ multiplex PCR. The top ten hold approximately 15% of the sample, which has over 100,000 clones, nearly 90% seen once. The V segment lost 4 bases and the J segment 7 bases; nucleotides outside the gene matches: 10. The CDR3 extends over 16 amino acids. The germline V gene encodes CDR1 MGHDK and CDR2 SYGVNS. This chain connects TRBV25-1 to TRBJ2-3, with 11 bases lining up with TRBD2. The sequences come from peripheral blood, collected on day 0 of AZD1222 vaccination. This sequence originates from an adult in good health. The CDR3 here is CASSALAGAAPNTQYF. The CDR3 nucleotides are TGTGCCAGCAGTGCACTAGCGGGGGCCGCCCCGAATACGCAGTATTTT.